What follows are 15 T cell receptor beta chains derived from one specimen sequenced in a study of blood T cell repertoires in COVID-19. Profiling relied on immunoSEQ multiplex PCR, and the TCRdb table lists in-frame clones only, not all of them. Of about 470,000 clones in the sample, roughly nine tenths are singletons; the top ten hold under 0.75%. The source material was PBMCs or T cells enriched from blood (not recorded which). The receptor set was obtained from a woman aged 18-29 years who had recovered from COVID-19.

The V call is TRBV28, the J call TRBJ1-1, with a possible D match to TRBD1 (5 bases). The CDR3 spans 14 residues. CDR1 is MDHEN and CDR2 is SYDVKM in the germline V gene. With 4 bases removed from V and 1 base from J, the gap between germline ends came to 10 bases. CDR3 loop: CASSSHGGNTEAFF. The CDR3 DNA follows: TGTGCCAGCAGTTCACACGGGGGGAACACTGAAGCTTTCTTT.

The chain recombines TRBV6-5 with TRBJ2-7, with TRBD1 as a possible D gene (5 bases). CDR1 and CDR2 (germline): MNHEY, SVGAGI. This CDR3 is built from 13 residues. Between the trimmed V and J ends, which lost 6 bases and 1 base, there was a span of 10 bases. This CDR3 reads CASRQGPSYEQYF. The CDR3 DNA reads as TGTGCCAGCAGGCAGGGCCCGTCCTACGAGCAGTACTTC.

CDR3 protein: CASSRLTGLRGETQYF. The CDR3 DNA sequence: TGCGCCAGCAGCCGGCTTACAGGGCTAAGAGGAGAGACCCAGTACTTC. This sequence joins TRBV4-1 and TRBJ2-5; tentatively, D is TRBD1 (6 bases). CDR1 MGHRA and CDR2 YSYEKL come from the germline V gene. This CDR3 is built from 16 residues. Trimming shortened V by 4 bases and J by 4 bases, and 19 bases separated the two germline ends.

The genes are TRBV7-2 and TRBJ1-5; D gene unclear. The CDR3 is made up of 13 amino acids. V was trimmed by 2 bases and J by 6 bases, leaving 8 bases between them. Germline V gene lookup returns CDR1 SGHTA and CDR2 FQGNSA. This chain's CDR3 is CASSLLEGQPQHF. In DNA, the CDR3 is TGTGCCAGCAGCTTACTCGAGGGTCAGCCCCAGCATTTT.

The CDR3 DNA follows: TGTGCCAGCAGCTTTGCGGCAGGGGGCTCCTACGAGCAGTACTTC. Protein sequence: CASSFAAGGSYEQYF. This chain joins TRBV7-2 and TRBJ2-7, with 7 bases identical to TRBD1. The CDR3 length is 15 residues. Germline CDR1 SGHTA, CDR2 FQGNSA. After removal of 3 bases from V and 0 bases from J, the junction contained 5 bases not matched to a gene.

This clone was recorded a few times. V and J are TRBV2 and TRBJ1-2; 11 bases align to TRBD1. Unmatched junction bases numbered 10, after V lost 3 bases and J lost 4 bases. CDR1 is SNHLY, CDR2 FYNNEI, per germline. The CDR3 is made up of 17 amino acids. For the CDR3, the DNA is TGTGCCAGCAGTGAGGGACAGGGGGATCCGAGGGGCTATGGCTACACCTTC. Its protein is CASSEGQGDPRGYGYTF.

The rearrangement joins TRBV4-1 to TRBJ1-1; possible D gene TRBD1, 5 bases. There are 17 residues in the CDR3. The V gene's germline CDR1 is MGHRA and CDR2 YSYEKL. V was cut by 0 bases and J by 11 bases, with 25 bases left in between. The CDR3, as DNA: TGCGCCAGCAGCCAAGATCTTGTTAAGGGCAGGGCCCTGTTTGCTTTCTTT. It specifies CASSQDLVKGRALFAFF.

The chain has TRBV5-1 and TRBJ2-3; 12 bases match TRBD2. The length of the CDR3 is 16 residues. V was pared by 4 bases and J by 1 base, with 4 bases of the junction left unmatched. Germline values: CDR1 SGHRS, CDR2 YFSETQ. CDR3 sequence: CASSQLAGGRTDTQYF. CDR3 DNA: TGCGCCAGCAGCCAACTAGCGGGGGGCCGCACAGATACGCAGTATTTT.

CDR3 coding DNA: TGTGCCTGGAGTGTACCGAATAGCGGGAACGAGCAGTACTTC. Translated, it gives CAWSVPNSGNEQYF. The chain couples TRBV30 to TRBJ2-7, with 8 positions matching TRBD2. The CDR3 length is 14 residues. Germline trimming cut 0 bases from V and 5 bases from J; bases unmatched to any gene: 6. Per the germline V gene, CDR1 is GTSNPN and CDR2 is SVGIG (reference sequence).

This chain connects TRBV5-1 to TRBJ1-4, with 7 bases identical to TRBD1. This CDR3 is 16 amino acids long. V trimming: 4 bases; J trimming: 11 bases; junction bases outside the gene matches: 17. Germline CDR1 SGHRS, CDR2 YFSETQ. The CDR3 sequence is CASSESIQGSSPKLFF. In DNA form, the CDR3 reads TGCGCCAGCAGCGAATCTATACAGGGGTCGTCGCCCAAACTGTTTTTT.

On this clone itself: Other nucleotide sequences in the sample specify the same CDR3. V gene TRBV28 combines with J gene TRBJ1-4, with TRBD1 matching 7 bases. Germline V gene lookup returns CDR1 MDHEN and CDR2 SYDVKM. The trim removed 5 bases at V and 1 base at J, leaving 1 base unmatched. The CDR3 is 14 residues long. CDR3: CASSPGGTNEKLFF. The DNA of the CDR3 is TGTGCCAGCAGTCCAGGGGGAACTAATGAAAAACTGTTTTTT. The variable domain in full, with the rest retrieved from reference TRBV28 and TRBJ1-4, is DVKVTQSSRYLVKRTGEKVFLECVQDMDHENMFWYRQDPGLGLRLIYFSYDVKMKEKGDIPEGYSVSREKKERFSLILESASTNQTSMYLCASSPGGTNEKLFFGSGTQLSVL.

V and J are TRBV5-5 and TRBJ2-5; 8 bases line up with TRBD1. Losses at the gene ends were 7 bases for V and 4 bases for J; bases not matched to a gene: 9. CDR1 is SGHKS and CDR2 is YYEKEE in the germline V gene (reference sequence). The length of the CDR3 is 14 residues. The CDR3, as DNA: TGTGCCAGCGCCCCCGGACAGGGAGCAGAGACCCAGTACTTC. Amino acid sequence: CASAPGQGAETQYF. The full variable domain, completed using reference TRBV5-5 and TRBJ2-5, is DAGVTQSPTHLIKTRGQQVTLRCSPISGHKSVSWYQQVLGQGPQFIFQYYEKEERGRGNFPDRFSARQFPNYSSELNVNALLLGDSALYLCASAPGQGAETQYFGPGTRLLVL.

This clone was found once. CDR3 DNA: TGCGCCAGCAGCTTGGGACAGGGTGTGGGTCACACTGAAGCTTTCTTT. Residues: CASSLGQGVGHTEAFF. The rearrangement joins TRBV5-1 to TRBJ1-1, with 7 bases that match TRBD1. There are 16 residues in the CDR3. V was pared by 0 bases and J by 3 bases, with 8 bases of the junction left unmatched. The germline gives CDR1 SGHRS, CDR2 YFSETQ.

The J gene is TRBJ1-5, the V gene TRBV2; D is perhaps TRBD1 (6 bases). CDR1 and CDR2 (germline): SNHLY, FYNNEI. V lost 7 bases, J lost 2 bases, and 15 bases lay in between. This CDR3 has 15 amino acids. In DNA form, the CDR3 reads TGTGCCAGCATGACAGGTGGCTTGGGCAATCAGCCCCAGCATTTT. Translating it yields CASMTGGLGNQPQHF. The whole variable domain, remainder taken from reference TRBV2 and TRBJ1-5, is EPEVTQTPSHQVTQMGQEVILRCVPISNHLYFYWYRQILGQKVEFLVSFYNNEISEKSEIFDDQFSVERPDGSNFTLKIRSTKLEDSAMYFCASMTGGLGNQPQHFGDGTRLSIL.

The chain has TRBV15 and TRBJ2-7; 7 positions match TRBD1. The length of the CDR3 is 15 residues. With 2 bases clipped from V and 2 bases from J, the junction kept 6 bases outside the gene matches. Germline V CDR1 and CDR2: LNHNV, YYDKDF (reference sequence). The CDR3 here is CATSRSTGAPYEQYF. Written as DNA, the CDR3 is TGTGCCACCAGCAGATCAACAGGGGCCCCCTACGAGCAGTACTTC.